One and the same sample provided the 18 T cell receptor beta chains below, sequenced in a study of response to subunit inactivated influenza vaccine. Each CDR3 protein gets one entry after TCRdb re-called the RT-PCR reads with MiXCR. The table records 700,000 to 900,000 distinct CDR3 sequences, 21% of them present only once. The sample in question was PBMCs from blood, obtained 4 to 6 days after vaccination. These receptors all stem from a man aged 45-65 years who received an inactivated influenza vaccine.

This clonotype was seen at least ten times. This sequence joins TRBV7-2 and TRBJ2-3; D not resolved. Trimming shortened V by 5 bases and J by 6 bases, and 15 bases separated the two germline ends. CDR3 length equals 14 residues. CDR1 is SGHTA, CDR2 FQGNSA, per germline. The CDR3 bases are TGTGCCAGCAGCGCCCGCGAGAAGTCCGATACGCAGTATTTT. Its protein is CASSAREKSDTQYF.

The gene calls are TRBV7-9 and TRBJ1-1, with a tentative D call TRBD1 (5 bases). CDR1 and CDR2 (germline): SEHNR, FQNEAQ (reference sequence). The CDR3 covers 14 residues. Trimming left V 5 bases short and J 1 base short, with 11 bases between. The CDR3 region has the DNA TGTGCCAGCAGCCGGGGACTAGCGAACACTGAAGCTTTCTTT. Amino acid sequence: CASSRGLANTEAFF. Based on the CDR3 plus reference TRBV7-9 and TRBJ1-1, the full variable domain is DTGVSQNPRHKITKRGQNVTFRCDPISEHNRLYWYRQTLGQGPEFLTYFQNEAQLEKSRLLSDRFSAERPKGSFSTLEIQRTEQGDSAMYLCASSRGLANTEAFFGQGTRLTVV.

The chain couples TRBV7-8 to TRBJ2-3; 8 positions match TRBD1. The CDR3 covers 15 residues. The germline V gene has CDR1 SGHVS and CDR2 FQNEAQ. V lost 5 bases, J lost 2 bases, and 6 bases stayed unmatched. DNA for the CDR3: TGTGCCAGCAGCCTCTGGGACAGGATCACAGATACGCAGTATTTT. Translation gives CASSLWDRITDTQYF.

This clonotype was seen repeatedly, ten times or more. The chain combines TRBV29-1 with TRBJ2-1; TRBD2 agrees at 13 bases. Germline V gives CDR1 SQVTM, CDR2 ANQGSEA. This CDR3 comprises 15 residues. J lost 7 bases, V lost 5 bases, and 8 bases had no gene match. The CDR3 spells CSVPGLAGYTNEQFF. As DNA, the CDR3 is TGCAGCGTTCCGGGACTAGCGGGATACACGAATGAGCAGTTCTTC.

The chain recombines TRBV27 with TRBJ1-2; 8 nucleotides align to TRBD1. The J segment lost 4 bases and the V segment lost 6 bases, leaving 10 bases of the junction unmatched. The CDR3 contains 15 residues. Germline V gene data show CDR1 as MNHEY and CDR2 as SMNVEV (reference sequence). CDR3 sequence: CASSSPRQGSYGYTF. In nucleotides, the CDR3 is TGTGCCAGCAGCTCACCCCGACAGGGGAGCTATGGCTACACCTTC.

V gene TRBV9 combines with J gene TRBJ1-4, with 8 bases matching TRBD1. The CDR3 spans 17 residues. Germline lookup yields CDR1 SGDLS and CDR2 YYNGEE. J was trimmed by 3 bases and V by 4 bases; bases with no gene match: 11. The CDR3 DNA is TGTGCCAGCAGCTCTGGTGACAGGGGTGGCTCTAATGAAAAACTGTTTTTT. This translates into CASSSGDRGGSNEKLFF.

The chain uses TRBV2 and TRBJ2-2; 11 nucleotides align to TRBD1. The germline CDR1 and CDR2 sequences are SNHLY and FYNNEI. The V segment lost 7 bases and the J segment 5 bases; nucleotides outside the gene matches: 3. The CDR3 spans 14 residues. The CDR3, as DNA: TGTGCCAGCACCGGGACAGGGGGGACCGGGGAGCTGTTTTTT. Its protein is CASTGTGGTGELFF.

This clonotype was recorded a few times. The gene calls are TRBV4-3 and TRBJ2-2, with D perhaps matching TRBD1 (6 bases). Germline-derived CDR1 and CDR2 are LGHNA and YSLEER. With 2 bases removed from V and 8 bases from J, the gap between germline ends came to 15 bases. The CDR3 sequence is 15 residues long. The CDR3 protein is CASSQSDRTGGELFF. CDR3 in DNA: TGCGCCAGCAGCCAAAGCGACAGGACGGGGGGGGAGCTGTTTTTT.

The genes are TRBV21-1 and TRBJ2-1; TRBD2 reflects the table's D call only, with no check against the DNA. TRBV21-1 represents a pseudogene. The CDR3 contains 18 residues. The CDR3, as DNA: TGTGCCAGCAGCAAAGACGGAACTAGCGGGGGCTACTACAATGAGCAGTTCTTC. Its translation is CASSKDGTSGGYYNEQFF.

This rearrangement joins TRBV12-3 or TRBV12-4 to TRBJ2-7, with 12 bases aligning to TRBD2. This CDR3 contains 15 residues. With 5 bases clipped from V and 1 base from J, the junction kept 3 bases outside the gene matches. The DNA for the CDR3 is TGTGCCAGCAGTGGACTAGCGGGGCGATCCTACGAGCAGTACTTC. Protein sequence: CASSGLAGRSYEQYF.

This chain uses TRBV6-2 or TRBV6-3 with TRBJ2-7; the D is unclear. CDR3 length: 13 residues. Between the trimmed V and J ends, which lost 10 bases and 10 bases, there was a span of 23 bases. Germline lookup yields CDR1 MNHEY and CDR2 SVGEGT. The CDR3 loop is CATKAGASVGQYF. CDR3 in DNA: TGTGCCACCAAAGCAGGCGCCAGCGTGGGACAGTACTTC.

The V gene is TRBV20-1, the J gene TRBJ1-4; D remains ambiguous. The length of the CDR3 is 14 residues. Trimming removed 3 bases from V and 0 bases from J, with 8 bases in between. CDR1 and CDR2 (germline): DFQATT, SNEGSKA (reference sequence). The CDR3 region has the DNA TGCAGTGCTAGTGCACACCCAACTAATGAAAAACTGTTTTTT. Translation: CSASAHPTNEKLFF.

The CDR3 here is CASSLEYQGTDTQYF. CDR3 bases: TGCGCCAGCAGCTTGGAATATCAGGGCACAGATACGCAGTATTTT. This chain connects TRBV5-1 to TRBJ2-3; D is ambiguous. Trimming cost V 0 bases and J 1 base, with 9 bases left between them. Per germline, CDR1 SGHRS and CDR2 YFSETQ. This CDR3 spans 15 amino acids. The full variable domain, completed using reference TRBV5-1 and TRBJ2-3, is KAGVTQTPRYLIKTRGQQVTLSCSPISGHRSVSWYQQTPGQGLQFLFEYFSETQRNKGNFPGRFSGRQFSNSRSEMNVSTLELGDSALYLCASSLEYQGTDTQYFGPGTRLTVL.

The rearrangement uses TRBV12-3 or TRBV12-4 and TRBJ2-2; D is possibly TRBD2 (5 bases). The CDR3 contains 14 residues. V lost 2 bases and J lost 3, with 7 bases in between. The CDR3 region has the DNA TGTGCCAGCAGTTTAAAGGGAGACACCGGGGAGCTGTTTTTT. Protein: CASSLKGDTGELFF.

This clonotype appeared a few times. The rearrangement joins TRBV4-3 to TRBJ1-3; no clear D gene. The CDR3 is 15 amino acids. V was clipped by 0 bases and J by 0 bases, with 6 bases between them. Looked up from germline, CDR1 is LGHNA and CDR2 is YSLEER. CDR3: CASSQDARSGNTIYF. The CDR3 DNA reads TGCGCCAGCAGCCAAGATGCGCGCTCTGGAAACACCATATATTTT.

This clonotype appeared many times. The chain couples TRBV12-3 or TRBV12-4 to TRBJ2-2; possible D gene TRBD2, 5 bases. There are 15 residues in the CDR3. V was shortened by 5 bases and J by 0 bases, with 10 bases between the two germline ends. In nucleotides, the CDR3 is TGTGCCAGCAGTCACGGGGAAACGAACACCGGGGAGCTGTTTTTT. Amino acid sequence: CASSHGETNTGELFF.

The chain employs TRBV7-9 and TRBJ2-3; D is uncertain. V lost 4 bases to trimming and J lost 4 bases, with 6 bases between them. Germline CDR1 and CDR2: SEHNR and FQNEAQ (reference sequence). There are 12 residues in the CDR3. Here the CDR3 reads CASSSLSDTQYF. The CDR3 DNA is TGTGCCAGCAGCTCCCTTTCAGATACGCAGTATTTT. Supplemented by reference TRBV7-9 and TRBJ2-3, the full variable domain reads DTGVSQNPRHKITKRGQNVTFRCDPISEHNRLYWYRQTLGQGPEFLTYFQNEAQLEKSRLLSDRFSAERPKGSFSTLEIQRTEQGDSAMYLCASSSLSDTQYFGPGTRLTVL.

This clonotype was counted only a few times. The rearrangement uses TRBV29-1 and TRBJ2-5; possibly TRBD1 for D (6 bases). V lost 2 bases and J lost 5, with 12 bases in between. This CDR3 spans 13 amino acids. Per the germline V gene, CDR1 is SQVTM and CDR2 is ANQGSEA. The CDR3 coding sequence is TGCAGCGTTGAATTGGGGGCGGGTGAGACCCAGTACTTC. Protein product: CSVELGAGETQYF.